These 21 T cell receptor beta chains came from one sample sequenced in a study of blood T cell repertoires in COVID-19. The protocol was immunoSEQ multiplex PCR, while the TCRdb copy is restricted to in-frame clones and leaves out a portion. Found here are 270,000 or so clones, around nine tenths of them singletons; the top ten hold roughly 0.96%. The sample was peripheral blood. The receptor set was obtained from a middle-aged woman who had recovered from COVID-19.

The chain uses TRBV3-1 (or the pseudogene TRBV3-2) and TRBJ2-6; D is unclear. The V and J ends lost 0 bases and 0 bases respectively, with 3 bases between them. Germline V gene data show CDR1 as LGHDT and CDR2 as YNNKEL (reference sequence). This CDR3 region has 15 residues. This CDR3 is CASSQDNSGANVLTF. The CDR3 DNA follows: TGTGCCAGCAGCCAAGATAACTCTGGGGCCAACGTCCTGACTTTC.

V is TRBV19 and J is TRBJ2-3; perhaps TRBD1 as D (5 bases). The CDR3 contains 11 residues. V was clipped by 9 bases and J by 6 bases, with 10 bases between them. Per germline, CDR1 LNHDA and CDR2 SQIVND (reference sequence). CDR3 region: CASTQEDTQYF. The DNA of the CDR3 is TGTGCCAGCACACAGGAGGATACGCAGTATTTT. Variable domain in full (rest from reference TRBV19 and TRBJ2-3): DGGITQSPKYLFRKEGQNVTLSCEQNLNHDAMYWYRQDPGQGLRLIYYSQIVNDFQKGDIAEGYSVSREKKESFPLTVTSAQKNPTAFYLCASTQEDTQYFGPGTRLTVL.

This clone has just a few counts. The CDR3, as DNA: TGCGCCAGTACAGGGGGCGGCAATCAGCCCCAGCATTTT. The encoded protein is CASTGGGNQPQHF. The V call is TRBV10-2, the J call TRBJ1-5, with TRBD1 identical over 9 bases. CDR1 and CDR2 (germline): WSHSY, SAAADI. CDR3 length equals 13 residues. Trimming at V came to 9 bases and at J to 2 bases, leaving 2 bases not matched to a gene.

This clone appeared once. V and J are TRBV7-2 and TRBJ2-5; TRBD1 matches 8 bases. J was trimmed by 5 bases and V by 5 bases; bases with no gene match: 7. Germline loops: CDR1 SGHTA, CDR2 FQGNSA. The CDR3 runs to 14 residues. CDR3 sequence (DNA): TGTGCCAGCAGCCTCCCGACAGGGGAGGAGACCCAGTACTTC. Amino acid sequence: CASSLPTGEETQYF.

This rearrangement joins TRBV3-1 (or the pseudogene TRBV3-2) to TRBJ2-3, with 7 bases fitting TRBD2. The CDR3 consists of 13 residues. The V and J ends lost 8 bases and 1 base, in that order; junction bases with no gene match: 3. Germline V gives CDR1 LGHDT, CDR2 YNNKEL (reference sequence). CDR3 amino acids: CASGREGTDTQYF. The DNA for the CDR3 is TGTGCCAGCGGGAGGGAGGGCACAGATACGCAGTATTTT.

J is TRBJ2-7 and V is TRBV10-3, with 13 bases identical to TRBD2. V dropped 4 bases and J dropped 2; count of bases not matched to a gene: 8. Germline assignment: CDR1 ENHRY and CDR2 SYGVKD. There are 17 residues in the CDR3. CDR3 sequence reads: CAISVSGLAGVTYEQYF. CDR3 bases: TGTGCCATCAGTGTCTCCGGACTAGCGGGAGTCACCTACGAGCAGTACTTC.

This chain joins TRBV5-1 and TRBJ2-3; D not resolved. CDR1 SGHRS and CDR2 YFSETQ come from the germline V gene. Trimming took 0 bases from V and 2 from J, leaving 22 bases between them. CDR3 length: 19 residues. In DNA, the CDR3 is TGCGCCAGCAGCTTGGGCGCCGCGGAGCCTCTGAGGTACACAGATACGCAGTATTTT. Its protein product is CASSLGAAEPLRYTDTQYF.

V gene TRBV11-2 combines with J gene TRBJ2-7; D remains unclear. The V gene lost 5 bases and the J gene lost 6 bases, with 8 bases spanning the gap. There are 11 residues in the CDR3. Germline V gene lookup returns CDR1 SGHAT and CDR2 FQNNGV. For the CDR3, the DNA is TGTGCCAGCAGCCAGGTCACCGAGCAGTACTTC. Encoded protein: CASSQVTEQYF.

V gene TRBV10-3 combines with J gene TRBJ2-1; 8 positions match TRBD1. Trimming removed 6 bases from V and 5 bases from J; junction bases left unmatched: 6. The germline gives CDR1 ENHRY, CDR2 SYGVKD. This CDR3 spans 14 amino acids. Written as DNA, the CDR3 is TGTGCCATCAGCTCGGACAGGGCAAACAATGAGCAGTTCTTC. Protein product: CAISSDRANNEQFF.

This chain uses TRBV6-5 with TRBJ1-5; 12 positions agree with TRBD1. Germline CDR1 MNHEY, CDR2 SVGAGI. The CDR3 is 14 amino acids. With 8 bases clipped from V and 7 bases from J, the junction kept 6 bases outside the gene matches. The chain's CDR3 is CASGGTGGRQPQHF. CDR3 DNA: TGTGCCAGCGGAGGGACAGGGGGCAGGCAGCCCCAGCATTTT.

In DNA, the CDR3 is TGTGCCAGCAGCTTCGACAGGGACTCACCCCTCCACTTT. Residues: CASSFDRDSPLHF. The chain employs TRBV11-1 and TRBJ1-6; 7 nucleotides match TRBD1. Trimming took 3 bases from V and 10 from J; bases not matched to a gene: 3. The CDR3 spans 13 residues. Per germline, CDR1 SGHAT and CDR2 FQDESV (reference sequence). The complete variable domain, with remaining parts taken from reference TRBV11-1 and TRBJ1-6, reads EAEVAQSPRYKITEKSQAVAFWCDPISGHATLYWYRQILGQGPELLVQFQDESVVDDSQLPKDRFSAERLKGVDSTLKIQPAELGDSAMYLCASSFDRDSPLHFGNGTRLTVT.

The sample holds one count of this clone. The chain combines TRBV7-7 with TRBJ2-5; 11 positions agree with TRBD2. The CDR3 totals 16 residues. V lost 5 bases and J lost 4; bases outside the gene matches: 9. Germline V CDR1 and CDR2: SSHAT, FNYEAQ (reference sequence). CDR3 sequence reads: CASSQTTSGSGETQYF. The CDR3 DNA follows: TGTGCCAGCAGCCAGACAACTAGCGGGAGTGGAGAGACCCAGTACTTC.

The genes are TRBV11-1 and TRBJ2-3, with 8 nucleotides matching TRBD2. Germline V gene data show CDR1 as SGHAT and CDR2 as FQDESV (reference sequence). This CDR3 has 15 residues. Trimming at V came to 5 bases and at J to 0 bases, leaving 4 bases not matched to a gene. CDR3 region: CASSRTSGSTDTQYF. The CDR3 nucleotides read TGTGCCAGCAGCCGTACTAGCGGTAGCACAGATACGCAGTATTTT.

This chain connects TRBV7-8 to TRBJ2-7; D is perhaps TRBD2 (6 bases). Germline V gene lookup returns CDR1 SGHVS and CDR2 FQNEAQ. With 5 bases removed from V and 7 bases from J, the gap between germline ends came to 15 bases. This CDR3 contains 13 residues. The CDR3 region has the DNA TGTGCCAGCAGCGATAGGGAGGCGGGGGAGCAGTACTTC. Amino acids: CASSDREAGEQYF.

The chain couples TRBV28 to TRBJ1-1; 7 nucleotides agree with TRBD1. Germline V gene data show CDR1 as MDHEN and CDR2 as SYDVKM. Losses at the gene ends were 6 bases for V and 4 bases for J; bases not matched to a gene: 14. The CDR3 spans 16 residues. The CDR3 spells CASSLVRQGGGTEAFF. DNA for the CDR3: TGTGCCAGCAGCCTAGTTAGACAGGGCGGTGGCACTGAAGCTTTCTTT.

The rearrangement joins TRBV6-6 to TRBJ2-2, with D perhaps matching TRBD1 (5 bases). The CDR3 consists of 13 residues. Germline V gene lookup returns CDR1 MNHNY and CDR2 SVGAGI (reference sequence). V shed 5 bases and J shed 4 bases, with 8 bases lying between them. The CDR3 loop is CASSQTATGELFF. The CDR3 DNA reads TGTGCCAGCAGTCAGACAGCCACCGGGGAGCTGTTTTTT.

The chain employs TRBV28 and TRBJ2-3; 14 nucleotides match TRBD2. Trimming at V came to 2 bases and at J to 10 bases, leaving 8 bases not matched to a gene. Germline assignment: CDR1 MDHEN and CDR2 SYDVKM. The CDR3 extends over 16 amino acids. Written as DNA, the CDR3 is TGTGCCAGCAGTTTACCGGGGAGACTAGCGGGAGGGGCGCAGTATTTT. This gives the protein CASSLPGRLAGGAQYF.

The chain joins TRBV27 to TRBJ2-3; no firm D call. CDR3 length: 13 amino acids. V gave up 5 bases and J gave up 1 base, with 7 bases separating them. CDR1 MNHEY and CDR2 SMNVEV come from the germline V gene (reference sequence). The DNA of the CDR3 is TGTGCCAGCAGTCCCAGGCGCACAGATACGCAGTATTTT. Translated, it gives CASSPRRTDTQYF.

The chain couples TRBV10-2 to TRBJ2-7; a weak D match, TRBD1 (6 bases). Germline values: CDR1 WSHSY, CDR2 SAAADI. There are 14 residues in the CDR3. The V and J ends lost 4 bases and 0 bases respectively, with 10 bases between them. CDR3 residues: CASSVQGDSYEQYF. The CDR3 DNA reads as TGCGCCAGCAGTGTACAGGGAGACTCCTACGAGCAGTACTTC.

The chain carries TRBV30 and TRBJ2-2; 10 positions agree with TRBD1. The junction had 9 bases not matched to a gene; V was cut back by 2 bases and J by 6 bases. The CDR3 loop spans 16 amino acids. Germline CDR1 and CDR2: GTSNPN and SVGIG (reference sequence). This CDR3 reads CAWSKQGTGASGELFF. In DNA, the CDR3 is TGTGCCTGGAGTAAACAGGGGACAGGGGCGTCCGGGGAGCTGTTTTTT.

The rearrangement links TRBV5-1 to TRBJ2-1, with 8 bases aligning to TRBD2. The germline V gene encodes CDR1 SGHRS and CDR2 YFSETQ. V dropped 1 base and J dropped 5; count of bases not matched to a gene: 5. CDR3 size: 15 residues. For the CDR3, the DNA is TGCGCCAGCAGCTTGTATAGCGGGGACAACAATGAGCAGTTCTTC. Translation: CASSLYSGDNNEQFF.